Listed here are 3 T cell receptor beta chains from one sample, sequenced in a study of beta chain features in type 1 diabetes. The entirety of the isolated RNA underwent reverse transcription, so expressed TCRB transcripts were sequenced. Some clones are missing from TCRdb's copy, which holds only in-frame ones; the method was immunoSEQ multiplex PCR. The table lists about 360,000 clones, over 10% of them singletons, with 0.015% to 0.02% in the top ten. Sample: naive CD4+ T cells from blood. The receptors were sampled from a man younger than 30 in good health.

This clone came up a few times. The chain employs TRBV7-2 and TRBJ1-2, with 10 bases matching TRBD1. Trimming removed 5 bases from V and 5 bases from J; junction bases left unmatched: 5. The CDR3 spans 14 residues. Germline CDR1 and CDR2: SGHTA and FQGNSA. The DNA of the CDR3 is TGTGCCAGCAGCCGGGACAGGGGTGCGTATGGCTACACCTTC. It encodes CASSRDRGAYGYTF.

This clone has more than one count but fewer than ten. The chain combines TRBV5-1 with TRBJ1-2; the D gene is possibly TRBD1 (6 bases). The V gene lost 0 bases and the J gene lost 2 bases, with 11 bases spanning the gap. Germline V gene sequence: CDR1 SGHRS, CDR2 YFSETQ. The length of the CDR3 is 15 residues. The CDR3 coding sequence is TGCGCCAGCAGCTTGGCCGAGGGGGGGAACTATGGCTACACCTTC. As protein: CASSLAEGGNYGYTF.

Notes on this clone: The same CDR3 is also encoded by other DNA sequences in this sample. The V gene is TRBV30, the J gene TRBJ1-2; the D gene is possibly TRBD1 (5 bases). Germline assignment: CDR1 GTSNPN and CDR2 SVGIG (reference sequence). The CDR3 is 11 residues long. The CDR3 loop reads CAGGTAYGYTF. The CDR3 DNA reads TGTGCTGGAGGGACCGCGTATGGCTACACCTTC. Full variable domain (rest looked up from reference TRBV30 and TRBJ1-2): SQTIHQWPATLVQPVGSPLSLECTVEGTSNPNLYWYRQAAGRGLQLLFYSVGIGQISSEVPQNLSASRPQDRQFILSSKKLLLSDSGFYLCAGGTAYGYTFGSGTRLTVV.